The rows below give T cell receptor beta chains drawn from one sample of a study of cytomegalovirus exposure and HLA in healthy donors. Using immunoSEQ multiplex PCR, the repertoire was profiled, and TCRdb retains in-frame clones only, with some absent. The sample holds approximately 240,000 clones, 80% to 95% seen once. Sequenced material: PBMCs. These receptors were obtained from a young woman in good health and CMV-seronegative. The CDR3 runs from the conserved cysteine through the conserved F or W. The order of the fields is V gene, J gene, clone size, D gene, CDR3 DNA, CDR3 protein. A D gene is named only where the DNA matches it firmly. Size is stated for part of the rows, as once, few or many counts, or as a class when the clone is expanded.

v_gene: TRBV27; j_gene: TRBJ2-1; abundance: NA; d_gene: NA; CDR3nt: TGTGCCAGCAGTTTCAAACTCCTCGGGAGCAAGTTCTTC; CDR3aa: CASSFKLLGSKFF
v_gene: TRBV9; j_gene: TRBJ2-3; abundance: NA; d_gene: TRBD2; CDR3nt: TGTGCCAGCAGCGTTTTGGCGGGAGTAGGGGATACGCAGTATTTT; CDR3aa: CASSVLAGVGDTQYF
v_gene: TRBV7-8; j_gene: TRBJ2-1; abundance: NA; d_gene: NA; CDR3nt: TGTGCCAGCAGCTTAGGACCAATCCAGAGGGAGTTCTTC; CDR3aa: CASSLGPIQREFF
v_gene: TRBV25-1; j_gene: TRBJ2-2; abundance: few; d_gene: TRBD2; CDR3nt: TGTGCGGTTGTCGGGGAGCGGGGCACCGGGGAGCTGTTTTTT; CDR3aa: CAVVGERGTGELFF
v_gene: TRBV6-6; j_gene: TRBJ2-7; abundance: NA; d_gene: NA; CDR3nt: TGTGCCAGCAGTTACTCGCAGTACGAGCAGTACTTC; CDR3aa: CASSYSQYEQYF
v_gene: TRBV5-1; j_gene: TRBJ1-4; abundance: once; d_gene: TRBD1; CDR3nt: TGCGCCAGCAGCTCGGACAGGGTTGGGTCTAATGAAAAACTGTTTTTT; CDR3aa: CASSSDRVGSNEKLFF
v_gene: TRBV5-1; j_gene: TRBJ1-4; abundance: NA; d_gene: NA; CDR3nt: TGCGCCAGCAGCTTGATTCCAGCACAGGCTAATGAAAAACTGTTTTTT; CDR3aa: CASSLIPAQANEKLFF
v_gene: TRBV6-5; j_gene: TRBJ1-1; abundance: NA; d_gene: TRBD1; CDR3nt: TGTGCCAGCAGTTACCGAACAGGGGTGGAGAACACTGAAGCTTTCTTT; CDR3aa: CASSYRTGVENTEAFF
v_gene: TRBV6-4; j_gene: TRBJ2-1; abundance: NA; d_gene: TRBD2; CDR3nt: TGTGCCAGCAGTGAGGCTAGCGGGAGGTACGGAGAGCAGTTCTTC; CDR3aa: CASSEASGRYGEQFF
v_gene: TRBV10-3; j_gene: TRBJ2-3; abundance: NA; d_gene: NA; CDR3nt: TGTGCCATCAGGGATAGCGCCTCTAGCACAGATACGCAGTATTTT; CDR3aa: CAIRDSASSTDTQYF
v_gene: TRBV5-1; j_gene: TRBJ2-1; abundance: NA; d_gene: NA; CDR3nt: TGCGCCAGCAGCTTGAATGCGGGTTCGTACAATGAGCAGTTCTTC; CDR3aa: CASSLNAGSYNEQFF
v_gene: TRBV5-6; j_gene: TRBJ1-1; abundance: NA; d_gene: TRBD1; CDR3nt: TGTGCCAGCAGCTTGGATGGCCCGGGACAGCTCGGCACTGAAGCTTTCTTT; CDR3aa: CASSLDGPGQLGTEAFF
v_gene: TRBV6-1; j_gene: TRBJ1-3; abundance: NA; d_gene: NA; CDR3nt: TGTGCCAGCAGTGAATACAGTCGCTCTGGAAACACCATATATTTT; CDR3aa: CASSEYSRSGNTIYF
v_gene: TRBV27; j_gene: TRBJ1-6; abundance: NA; d_gene: NA; CDR3nt: TGTGCCAGCAGTTTCCGGGGTAATAATTCACCCCTCCACTTT; CDR3aa: CASSFRGNNSPLHF
v_gene: TRBV14; j_gene: TRBJ2-2; abundance: NA; d_gene: NA; CDR3nt: TGTGCCAGCAGCCAAGAAGTTGCGCGCGGGGAGCTGTTTTTT; CDR3aa: CASSQEVARGELFF
v_gene: TRBV19; j_gene: TRBJ2-7; abundance: NA; d_gene: NA; CDR3nt: TGTGCCAGTAGTTCGAGTTCCGAGCAGTACTTC; CDR3aa: CASSSSSEQYF
v_gene: TRBV29-1; j_gene: TRBJ2-7; abundance: NA; d_gene: TRBD2; CDR3nt: TGCAGCGTAATTGGGCTAGCGGGAGGGAACTACGAGCAGTACTTC; CDR3aa: CSVIGLAGGNYEQYF
v_gene: TRBV5-6; j_gene: TRBJ2-7; abundance: NA; d_gene: NA; CDR3nt: TGTGCCAGCAGCTTGGGGGCAGCCTCCTACGAGCAGTACTTC; CDR3aa: CASSLGAASYEQYF
v_gene: TRBV27; j_gene: TRBJ2-1; abundance: NA; d_gene: NA; CDR3nt: TGTGCCAGCAGTTCGTCGGGGAATGAGCAGTTCTTC; CDR3aa: CASSSSGNEQFF
v_gene: TRBV2; j_gene: TRBJ2-5; abundance: NA; d_gene: TRBD2; CDR3nt: TGTGCCAGCAAGATGACTAGCGGGTCCCCTGGGTTTCAGTACTTC; CDR3aa: CASKMTSGSPGFQYF
v_gene: TRBV6-5; j_gene: TRBJ2-7; abundance: few; d_gene: TRBD2; CDR3nt: TGTGCCAGCAGTTACGGCTCGGGAGGGCCCTACGAGCAGTACTTC; CDR3aa: CASSYGSGGPYEQYF
v_gene: TRBV27; j_gene: TRBJ1-2; abundance: NA; d_gene: TRBD1; CDR3nt: TGTGCCAGCAGTTTATCGGGGGACAGGGGTAAGAACGGCTACACCTTC; CDR3aa: CASSLSGDRGKNGYTF
v_gene: TRBV28; j_gene: TRBJ1-6; abundance: once; d_gene: NA; CDR3nt: TGTGCCAGCAGTTCAGGACAGAAGTTAAATTCACCCCTCCACTTT; CDR3aa: CASSSGQKLNSPLHF
v_gene: TRBV5-1; j_gene: TRBJ1-6; abundance: once; d_gene: TRBD1; CDR3nt: TGCGCCAGCAGCACTCGACAGGGGTCGAATTCACCCCTCCACTTT; CDR3aa: CASSTRQGSNSPLHF
v_gene: TRBV28; j_gene: TRBJ1-1; abundance: NA; d_gene: TRBD1; CDR3nt: TGTGCCAGCAGGCACTACAGGGGGAAGGGCACTGAAGCTTTCTTT; CDR3aa: CASRHYRGKGTEAFF
v_gene: TRBV4-1; j_gene: TRBJ2-2; abundance: NA; d_gene: NA; CDR3nt: TGCGCCAGCAGCCAAGGGGTTGGGAGAACCGGGGAGCTGTTTTTT; CDR3aa: CASSQGVGRTGELFF
v_gene: TRBV10-1; j_gene: TRBJ1-3; abundance: NA; d_gene: TRBD1; CDR3nt: TGCGCCAGCAGCGGGACAGGGAATGGACCTGGAAACACCATATATTTT; CDR3aa: CASSGTGNGPGNTIYF
v_gene: TRBV19; j_gene: TRBJ1-2; abundance: NA; d_gene: NA; CDR3nt: TGTGCCAGTAGTATCCCCCATCCAGGCTATGGCTACACCTTC; CDR3aa: CASSIPHPGYGYTF
v_gene: TRBV11-2; j_gene: TRBJ1-6; abundance: NA; d_gene: NA; CDR3nt: TGTGCCAGCAGCCAACTACAGGGAGTAGGGTCACCCCTCCACTTT; CDR3aa: CASSQLQGVGSPLHF